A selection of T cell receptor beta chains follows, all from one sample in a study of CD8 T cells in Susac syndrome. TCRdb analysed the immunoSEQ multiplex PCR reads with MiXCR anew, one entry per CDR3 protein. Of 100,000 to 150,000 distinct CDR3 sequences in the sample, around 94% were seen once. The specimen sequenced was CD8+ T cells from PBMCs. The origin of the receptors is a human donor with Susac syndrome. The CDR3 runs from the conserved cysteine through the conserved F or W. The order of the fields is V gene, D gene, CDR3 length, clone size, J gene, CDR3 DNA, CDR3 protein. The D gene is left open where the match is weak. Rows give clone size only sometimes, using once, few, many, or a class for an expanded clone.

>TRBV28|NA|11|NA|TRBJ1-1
TGTGCCAGCAGTTTACCAGACGGAGCTTTCTTT
CASSLPDGAFF
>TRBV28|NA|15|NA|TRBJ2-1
TGTGCCAGCAGTTTCGGGGATAGCTCCTACAATGAGCAGTTCTTC
CASSFGDSSYNEQFF
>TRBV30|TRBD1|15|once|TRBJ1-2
TGTGCCTGGAGTGTACCCCCCAGGGGGAACTATGGCTACACCTTC
CAWSVPPRGNYGYTF
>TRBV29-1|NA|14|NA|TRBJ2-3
TGCAGCGTTGAAGGTGCAGGGTACCCAGATACGCAGTATTTT
CSVEGAGYPDTQYF
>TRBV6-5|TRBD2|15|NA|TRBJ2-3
TGTGCCAGCAGAAGACTAGCGGGGAGCGCAGATACGCAGTATTTT
CASRRLAGSADTQYF
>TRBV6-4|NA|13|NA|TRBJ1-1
TGTGCCAGCAGTGACTCGTCTACATCTGAAGCTTTCTTT
CASSDSSTSEAFF
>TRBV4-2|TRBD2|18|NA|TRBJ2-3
TGTGCCAGCAGCCAAGAAGCTAGCGGGAGGGCCCGTGCAGATACGCAGTATTTT
CASSQEASGRARADTQYF
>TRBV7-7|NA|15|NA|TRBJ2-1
TGTGCTAGCAGCTCCGAGCGGGTCTCCTACAATGAGCAGTTCTTC
CASSSERVSYNEQFF
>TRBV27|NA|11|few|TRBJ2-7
TGTGCCAGCAGTTCAGCTTCCGAGCAGTACTTC
CASSSASEQYF
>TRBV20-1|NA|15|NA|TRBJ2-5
TGCAGTGCTAGCCAAGACAGGGCGGAGGGGGAGACCCAGTACTTC
CSASQDRAEGETQYF
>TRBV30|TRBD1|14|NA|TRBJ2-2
TGTGCCTGGACTCAGGGGGCGCAGGACGGGGAGCTGTTTTTT
CAWTQGAQDGELFF
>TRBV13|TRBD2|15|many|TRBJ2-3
TGTGCCAGCAGAGCGGGACTAGCGGGCACAGATACGCAGTATTTT
CASRAGLAGTDTQYF
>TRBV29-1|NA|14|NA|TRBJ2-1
TGCAGCGTACCTCCGGTGGCCCGTCCTAATGAGCAGTTCTTC
CSVPPVARPNEQFF
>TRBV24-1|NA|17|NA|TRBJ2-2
TGTGCCACCAGTGATCCTACAGGGTCAGGAAGGACCGGGGAGCTGTTTTTT
CATSDPTGSGRTGELFF
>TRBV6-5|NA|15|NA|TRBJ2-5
TGTGCCAGCAGTTACTCCGGGGGCGCGCAAGAGACCCAGTACTTC
CASSYSGGAQETQYF
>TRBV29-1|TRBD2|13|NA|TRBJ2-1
TGCAGCGTTGAGACTAGCAGAGACAATGAGCAGTTCTTC
CSVETSRDNEQFF
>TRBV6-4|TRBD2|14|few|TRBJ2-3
TGTGCCAGCAGTGCGGGGGGGAGCACAGATACGCAGTATTTT
CASSAGGSTDTQYF
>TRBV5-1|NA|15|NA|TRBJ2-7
TGCGCCAGCAGCCCCACCGGGACAAACGGGGTCGAGCAGTACTTC
CASSPTGTNGVEQYF
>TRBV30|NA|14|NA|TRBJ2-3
TGTGCCTCCGACAGGCCCTTAGCGGGAGATACGCAGTATTTT
CASDRPLAGDTQYF
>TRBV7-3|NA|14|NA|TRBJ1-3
TGTGCCAGCAGTCCAGGGGATCTAGGAAACACCATATATTTT
CASSPGDLGNTIYF
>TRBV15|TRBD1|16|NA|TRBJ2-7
TGTGCCACCAGCGCACAGGGGACAACCTCCCCCTACGAGCAGTACTTC
CATSAQGTTSPYEQYF
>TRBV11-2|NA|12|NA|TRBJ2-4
TGTGCCAGCAGCCCTACGTCAGACATTCAGTACTTC
CASSPTSDIQYF
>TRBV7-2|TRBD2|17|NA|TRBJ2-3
TGTGCCAGCAGCTACGGACTAGCGGGGGGGTTCACAGATACGCAGTATTTT
CASSYGLAGGFTDTQYF
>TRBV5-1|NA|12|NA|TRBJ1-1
TGCGCCAGCACTTCGGAACAGCGAGAAGCTTTCTTT
CASTSEQREAFF
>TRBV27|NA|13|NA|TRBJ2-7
TGTGCCAGCAGTTTAGGGCTAGCGAACGAGCAGTACTTC
CASSLGLANEQYF
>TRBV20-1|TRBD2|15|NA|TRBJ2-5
TGCAGTGCTAGCCCACTAGCGGATGCATTCGGGACCCAGTACTTC
CSASPLADAFGTQYF
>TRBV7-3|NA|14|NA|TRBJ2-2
TGTGCCAGCAGCTTAAGTTTGAACACCGGGGAGCTGTTTTTT
CASSLSLNTGELFF
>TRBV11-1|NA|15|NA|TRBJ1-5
TGTGCCAGCAGCACCGGGGGCGTTAGCAATCAGCCCCAGCATTTT
CASSTGGVSNQPQHF
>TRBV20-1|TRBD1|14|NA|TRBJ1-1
TGCAGTGCTAGAGACGGACAGGGGCACACTGAAGCTTTCTTT
CSARDGQGHTEAFF
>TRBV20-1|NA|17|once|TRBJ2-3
TGCAGTGCTAGAGATCCTTTCGGGATACTCGCCCGAGATACGCAGTATTTT
CSARDPFGILARDTQYF
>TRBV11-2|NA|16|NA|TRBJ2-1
TGTGCCAGCAGCTTAGATGCCGGGTATCCCTACAATGAGCAGTTCTTC
CASSLDAGYPYNEQFF
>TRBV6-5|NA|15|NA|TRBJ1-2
TGTGCCAGCAGTCCCGAATTCGGGAGTAACTATGGCTACACCTTC
CASSPEFGSNYGYTF
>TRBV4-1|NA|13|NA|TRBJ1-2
TGCGCCAGCACCAGCTTGGGGGACTATGGCTACACCTTC
CASTSLGDYGYTF
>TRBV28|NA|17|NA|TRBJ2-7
TGTGCCACCCAATTTCTGACAGGACAAGAGGAGACCTACGAGCAGTACTTC
CATQFLTGQEETYEQYF
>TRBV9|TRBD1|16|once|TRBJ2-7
TGTGCCAGCAGCGTTTTACCGGGACAGGGGCCCTACGAGCAGTACTTC
CASSVLPGQGPYEQYF
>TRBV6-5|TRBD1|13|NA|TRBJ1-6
TGTGCCAGCAGTTCACAGGGGGAGCCACCCCTCCACTTT
CASSSQGEPPLHF
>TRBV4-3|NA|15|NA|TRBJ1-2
TGCGCCAGCAGCCAAGATTTTACGGACTCCTATGGCTACACCTTC
CASSQDFTDSYGYTF
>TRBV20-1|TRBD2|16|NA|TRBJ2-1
TGCAGTGCTAGGAGCCTTGTAGCGGGGGATTACAATGAGCAGTTCTTC
CSARSLVAGDYNEQFF
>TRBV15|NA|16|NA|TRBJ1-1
TGTGCCACCAGCAGAGAGACCAACCCCTGGAACACTGAAGCTTTCTTT
CATSRETNPWNTEAFF
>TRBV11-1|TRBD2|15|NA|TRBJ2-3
TGTGCCAGCAGCCGCGGGACTAGCGGGAGACGACAGGAATATTTT
CASSRGTSGRRQEYF
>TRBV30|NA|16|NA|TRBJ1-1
TGTGCCTGGAGTCATCGGTTATGGCAGGGGAACACTGAAGCTTTCTTT
CAWSHRLWQGNTEAFF
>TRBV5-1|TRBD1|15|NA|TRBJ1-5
TGCGCCAGCAGCTTCGACAGGGGGCCTAATCAGCCCCAGCATTTT
CASSFDRGPNQPQHF
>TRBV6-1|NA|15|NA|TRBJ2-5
TGTGCCAGCAGTGAGGTGGGGGTAGGGAAGGAGACCCAGTACTTC
CASSEVGVGKETQYF
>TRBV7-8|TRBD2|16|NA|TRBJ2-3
TGTGCCAGCAGCCTCATAGCGGGAGGGAATACAGATACGCAGTATTTT
CASSLIAGGNTDTQYF
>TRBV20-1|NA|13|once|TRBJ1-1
TGCAGTGCTGGCGAAGGGCTGAACACTGAAGCTTTCTTT
CSAGEGLNTEAFF
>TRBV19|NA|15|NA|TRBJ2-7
TGTGCCAGTAGTATAACGGGGGATCGTCCGTACGAGCAGTACTTC
CASSITGDRPYEQYF
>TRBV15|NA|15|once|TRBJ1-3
TGTGCCACCAGCTCCGCCCGGACAGCAGGAAACACCATATATTTT
CATSSARTAGNTIYF
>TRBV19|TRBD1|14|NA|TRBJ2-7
TGTGCCAGTAGTCCGGGACAGGGTTGGTACGAGCAGTACTTC
CASSPGQGWYEQYF
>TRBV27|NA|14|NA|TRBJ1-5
TGTGCCAGCAGTTTGCGCGGGTACAATCAGCCCCAGCATTTT
CASSLRGYNQPQHF
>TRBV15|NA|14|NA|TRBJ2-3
TGTGCCACCAGCAGTTGGAACCCCACAGATACGCAGTATTTT
CATSSWNPTDTQYF